This entry concerns a single TCR beta chain. Profiled with immunoSEQ multiplex PCR; TCRdb holds only in-frame clones, not every one. Seen here are more than 200,000 clones, about 85% observed once, and the top ten hold about 6%. Assignment of participants to cohorts was predicated upon participant-reported clinical history. The data are from a study of blood T cell repertoires in COVID-19. Study-level information: In each case, the material was cDNA or gDNA derived from T cells, B-cell-depleted T cells, or PBMCs.

CDR3 length: 15 amino acids. CDR1 is SEHNR, CDR2 FQNEAQ, per germline (reference sequence). Trimming pared 5 bases from V and 5 bases from J, leaving 16 bases between. Specimen: PBMCs or T cells enriched from blood (not recorded which). The V call is TRBV7-9, the J call TRBJ2-1, with D uncertain. The origin of this receptor is a woman aged 25 to 45 with acute COVID-19. DNA for the CDR3: TGTGCCAGCAGCCATCCTACTGACAAACACAATGAGCAGTTCTTC. Translating gives CASSHPTDKHNEQFF.